Detailed here is one TCR beta chain. Its antigen remains unidentified. Base qualities are not recorded, but no much larger clone differs from it by a single base. V and J are trimmed by 4 bases and 8 bases, and the gene matches miss 5 bases of the junction. The CDR3 covers 13 residues, taking in both the cysteine and the phenylalanine. The read is trimmed to its CDR3 DNA, 39 bases read in frame from base 1. As encoded in the germline V gene, CDR1 is SGHTS while CDR2 is YDEGEE. This entry belongs to a study of T cell changes during pregnancy in multiple sclerosis (dated by TCRdb to between 2019 and 2020). Background on the whole study: The study looked at changes in the T cell repertoire across pregnancy in women with multiple sclerosis.

Libraries were constructed by the immunoSEQ multiplex PCR assay. TCRdb limited this immuneACCESS table to in-frame rearrangements with V and J called. A share of clones is missing; checked studies link under half to unresolved V genes, and the rest is unexplained. The sample table records tens of thousands of clones; 94% of these occur just once. Around 1.7% of the sample is taken by the ten largest. Sequenced material: peripheral blood, taken after pregnancy. Recombination connected TRBV5-8 to TRBJ1-4; 7 junctional bases match TRBD1. This TCR derives from a female donor in good health, enrolled as a control in a pregnancy study. In nucleotides, the sequence is TGTGCCAGCAGCGGGGGACAGATAGAAAAACTGTTTTTT. Its translation is CASSGGQIEKLFF.